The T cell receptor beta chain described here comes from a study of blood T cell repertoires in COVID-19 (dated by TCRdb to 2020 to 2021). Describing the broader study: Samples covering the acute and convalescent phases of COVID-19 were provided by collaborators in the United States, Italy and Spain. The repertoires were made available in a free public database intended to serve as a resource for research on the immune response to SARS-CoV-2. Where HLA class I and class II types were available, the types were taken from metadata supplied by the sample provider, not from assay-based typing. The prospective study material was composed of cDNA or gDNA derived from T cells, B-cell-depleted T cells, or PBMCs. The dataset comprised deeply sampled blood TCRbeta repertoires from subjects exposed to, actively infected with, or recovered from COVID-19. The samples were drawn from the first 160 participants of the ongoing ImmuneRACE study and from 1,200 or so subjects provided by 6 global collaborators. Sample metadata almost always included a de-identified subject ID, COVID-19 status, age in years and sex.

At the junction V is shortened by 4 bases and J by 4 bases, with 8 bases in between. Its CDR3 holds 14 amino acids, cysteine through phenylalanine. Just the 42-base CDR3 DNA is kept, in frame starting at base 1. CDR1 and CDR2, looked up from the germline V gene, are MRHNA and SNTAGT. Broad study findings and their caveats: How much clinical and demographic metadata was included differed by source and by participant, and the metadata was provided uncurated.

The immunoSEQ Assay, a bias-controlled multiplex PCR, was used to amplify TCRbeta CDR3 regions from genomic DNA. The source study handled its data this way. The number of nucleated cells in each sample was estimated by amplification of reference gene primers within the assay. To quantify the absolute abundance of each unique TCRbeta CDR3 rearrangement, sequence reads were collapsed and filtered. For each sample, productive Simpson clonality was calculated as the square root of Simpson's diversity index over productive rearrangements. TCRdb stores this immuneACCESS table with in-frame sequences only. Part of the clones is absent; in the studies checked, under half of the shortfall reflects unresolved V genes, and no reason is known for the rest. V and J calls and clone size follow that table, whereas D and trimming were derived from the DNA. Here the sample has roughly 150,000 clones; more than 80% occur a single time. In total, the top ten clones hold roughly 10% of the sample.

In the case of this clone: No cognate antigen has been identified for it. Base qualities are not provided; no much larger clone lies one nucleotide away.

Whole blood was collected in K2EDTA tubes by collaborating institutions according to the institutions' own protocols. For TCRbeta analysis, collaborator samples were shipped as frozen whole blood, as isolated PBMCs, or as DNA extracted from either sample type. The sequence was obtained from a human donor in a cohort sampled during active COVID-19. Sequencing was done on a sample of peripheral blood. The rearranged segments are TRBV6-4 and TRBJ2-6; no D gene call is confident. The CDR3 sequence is CASSAVSGANVLTF. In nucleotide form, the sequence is TGTGCCAGCAGTGCCGTTTCGGGGGCCAACGTCCTGACTTTC.